Below, 27 T cell receptor beta chains from the same sample are listed, as sequenced in a study of T cell responses to AZD1222 COVID-19 vaccine (dated by TCRdb to 2020 to 2022). Read against the paper, the sample's time point label means: baseline before first vaccination. The protocol used for the library was the immunoSEQ multiplex PCR assay. TCRdb holds this immuneACCESS table with in-frame rearrangements only. Some clones are missing; in checked studies, unresolved V genes explain under half, and the rest has no known cause. Counted in this sample were fewer than 150,000 clones; around 90% of them appeared once. The ten largest clonotypes hold 1% to 1.5% of the sample. The sequenced sample was peripheral blood, obtained on day 0 of AZD1222 vaccination. These receptor sequences come from an adult in good health.

This clone was observed a single time. This chain joins TRBV30 and TRBJ1-2, with TRBD1 matching over 11 bases. This CDR3 is built from 14 residues. The junction had 3 bases not matched to a gene; V was cut back by 2 bases and J by 4 bases. The germline gives CDR1 GTSNPN, CDR2 SVGIG (reference sequence). The CDR3 reads CAWSTGQGAYGYTF. The DNA for the CDR3 is TGTGCCTGGAGTACTGGACAGGGGGCCTATGGCTACACCTTC.

The chain links TRBV5-1 to TRBJ2-7; 11 nucleotides align to TRBD1. Germline CDR1 SGHRS, CDR2 YFSETQ. The CDR3 spans 14 residues. The ends lost 7 bases at V and 2 bases at J; junction bases unmatched: 5. The CDR3 DNA follows: TGCGCCAGCGCTAGGGGACAGGGGGCCTACGAGCAGTACTTC. Translating it yields CASARGQGAYEQYF. Together with reference TRBV5-1 and TRBJ2-7, the CDR3 gives the full variable domain: KAGVTQTPRYLIKTRGQQVTLSCSPISGHRSVSWYQQTPGQGLQFLFEYFSETQRNKGNFPGRFSGRQFSNSRSEMNVSTLELGDSALYLCASARGQGAYEQYFGPGTRLTVT.

The chain links TRBV6-2 or TRBV6-3 to TRBJ1-1; 9 bases align to TRBD1. CDR1 and CDR2 from the germline V gene are MNHEY and SVGEGT. With V trimmed by 5 bases and J by 6 bases, 7 bases remained unmatched. This CDR3 comprises 14 residues. CDR3 sequence reads: CASSRGTGSAEAFF. CDR3 sequence (DNA): TGTGCCAGCAGTCGTGGGACAGGGAGTGCTGAAGCTTTCTTT.

Worth noting for this clone: The sample holds other DNA sequences that translate to the same CDR3. V usage is TRBV12-3 or TRBV12-4 and J usage is TRBJ2-6, with D hard to call. Trimming removed 6 bases from V and 4 bases from J, with 7 bases in between. The CDR3 contains 13 residues. The CDR3 DNA sequence: TGTGCCAGCAGCCTCAGCGGGGCCAACGTCCTGACTTTC. This encodes CASSLSGANVLTF.

V gene TRBV11-2 combines with J gene TRBJ2-1; D is ambiguous. V lost 1 base and J lost 3, with 16 bases in between. CDR1 SGHAT and CDR2 FQNNGV come from the germline V gene. This CDR3 region has 17 residues. The DNA of the CDR3 is TGTGCCAGCAGCTTAGCTTGGCTTTCGCCACTCTACAATGAGCAGTTCTTC. Translated: CASSLAWLSPLYNEQFF.

The rearrangement links TRBV30 to TRBJ1-3; D gene ambiguous. Between the trimmed V and J ends, which lost 3 bases and 5 bases, there was a span of 11 bases. CDR1 GTSNPN and CDR2 SVGIG come from the germline V gene (reference sequence). CDR3 size: 13 residues. The CDR3 DNA is TGTGCCTGGAGCCGGGCTTTTCGAAACACCATATATTTT. The encoded protein is CAWSRAFRNTIYF.

The V gene is TRBV5-1, the J gene TRBJ2-7, with D perhaps assigned TRBD1 or TRBD2 (5 bases each). Germline V lookup: CDR1 SGHRS, CDR2 YFSETQ. V dropped 0 bases and J dropped 0 bases, with 13 bases sitting between them. The CDR3 consists of 16 residues. CDR3 amino acids: CASSLAGKGSSYEQYF. CDR3 in DNA: TGCGCCAGCAGCTTGGCGGGGAAGGGGAGCTCCTACGAGCAGTACTTC.

J is TRBJ2-2 and V is TRBV27; a weak D match, TRBD1 (5 bases). CDR1 is MNHEY, CDR2 SMNVEV, per germline (reference sequence). The length of the CDR3 is 15 residues. V was clipped by 3 bases and J by 4 bases, with 12 bases between them. The CDR3 sequence is CASSLIGARTGELFF. CDR3 coding DNA: TGTGCCAGCAGTTTGATAGGGGCGCGCACCGGGGAGCTGTTTTTT.

The CDR3 sequence is CASSPLLGGQGDTQYF. For the CDR3, the DNA is TGTGCCAGCAGCCCACTTTTAGGGGGGCAGGGAGATACGCAGTATTTT. V is TRBV5-6 and J is TRBJ2-3; the D call may be TRBD1 or TRBD2 (6 bases each). The CDR3 runs 16 residues. V was shortened by 4 bases and J by 5 bases, with 20 bases between the two germline ends. Germline loops: CDR1 SGHDT, CDR2 YYEEEE.

The CDR3 reads CASSLASLNTEAFF. The CDR3 DNA reads as TGTGCCAGCAGCTTAGCTTCCCTGAACACTGAAGCTTTCTTT. This chain links TRBV11-2 with TRBJ1-1, with no clear D. Trimming removed 1 base at V and 0 bases at J, with 6 bases between. Germline CDR1 reads SGHAT; CDR2 reads FQNNGV. The CDR3 covers 14 residues.

Note on this clone: Sequence at one end of the junction differs from germline and may be a read error. The chain is built from TRBV30 and TRBJ1-2; 7 bases are a match to TRBD1. This CDR3 contains 12 residues. The germline V gene has CDR1 GTSNPN and CDR2 SVGIG (reference sequence). DNA of the CDR3: TGTGCCTGGAGTGTAGGTGACAGGGTGTTAGTCTTC. Its translation: CAWSVGDRVLVF.

The chain joins TRBV19 to TRBJ1-3, with D unresolved. CDR3 length: 16 amino acids. The germline V gene has CDR1 LNHDA and CDR2 SQIVND (reference sequence). Between the trimmed V and J ends, which lost 6 bases and 0 bases, there was a span of 15 bases. The DNA of the CDR3 is TGTGCCAGTAGACCAGTGACACCGGTCTCTGGAAACACCATATATTTT. This translates into CASRPVTPVSGNTIYF. Filled out from reference TRBV19 and TRBJ1-3, the complete variable domain reads DGGITQSPKYLFRKEGQNVTLSCEQNLNHDAMYWYRQDPGQGLRLIYYSQIVNDFQKGDIAEGYSVSREKKESFPLTVTSAQKNPTAFYLCASRPVTPVSGNTIYFGEGSWLTVV.

The gene calls are TRBV2 and TRBJ2-3; tentatively, D is TRBD1 (6 bases). The V end was cut by 8 bases, the J end by 3 bases, with 15 bases between. The CDR3 consists of 14 residues. Germline-derived CDR1 and CDR2 are SNHLY and FYNNEI. The CDR3 DNA sequence: TGTGCCAGCGGGACACCCGGACGGACAGATACGCAGTATTTT. It is translated as CASGTPGRTDTQYF.

This clone came up once. The gene calls are TRBV4-1 and TRBJ1-2; D possibly corresponds to TRBD1 (6 bases). V lost 0 bases and J 1 base, leaving 12 bases between the germline ends. Germline CDR1 reads MGHRA; CDR2 reads YSYEKL. The CDR3 runs to 16 residues. The CDR3 protein is CASSQEDRLLNYGYTF. The CDR3 bases are TGCGCCAGCAGCCAAGAAGACAGGCTCCTTAACTATGGCTACACCTTC.

This clone occurred once. This CDR3 is CASSFLSVDTIYF. CDR3 nucleotides: TGTGCCAGCAGCTTTCTTTCCGTCGACACCATATATTTT. The rearrangement links TRBV7-9 to TRBJ1-3; D is unresolved. Germline CDR1 reads SEHNR; CDR2 reads FQNEAQ (reference sequence). The CDR3 loop spans 13 amino acids. Trimming removed 3 bases from V and 8 bases from J, with 11 bases in between.

Worth noting for this clone: The same CDR3 is also encoded by other DNA sequences in this sample. The chain carries TRBV5-1 and TRBJ1-1; TRBD1 agrees at 7 bases. CDR3 length: 14 amino acids. The V gene end was trimmed by 4 bases and the J gene end by 2 bases; junction bases not matched to a gene: 5. Germline loops: CDR1 SGHRS, CDR2 YFSETQ. The CDR3 sequence is CASSLRQGNTEAFF. CDR3 bases: TGCGCCAGCAGCCTACGACAGGGAAACACTGAAGCTTTCTTT.

The chain carries TRBV6-5 and TRBJ2-7; TRBD1 is a possible D gene (5 bases). The ends were cut back, 3 bases at V and 7 bases at J, with 10 bases in the middle. The CDR3 has 12 amino acids. CDR1 and CDR2 (germline): MNHEY, SVGAGI. The CDR3 is CASSYIQGEQYF. The CDR3 DNA sequence: TGTGCCAGCAGTTATATTCAGGGAGAGCAGTACTTC.

The J gene is TRBJ2-5, the V gene TRBV24-1; D is uncertain. With 3 bases removed from V and 3 bases from J, the gap between germline ends came to 19 bases. The CDR3 has 17 residues. Germline V gene sequence: CDR1 KGHDR, CDR2 SFDVKD. The CDR3 region is CATSDAPGTESKETQYF. In DNA form, the CDR3 reads TGTGCCACCAGTGATGCCCCTGGCACCGAAAGTAAAGAGACCCAGTACTTC.

The chain is built from TRBV5-1 and TRBJ1-3, with D maybe TRBD1 (5 bases). CDR3 length equals 16 residues. V lost 2 bases, J lost 4 bases, and 16 bases lay in between. The germline CDR1 and CDR2 sequences are SGHRS and YFSETQ. In DNA, the CDR3 is TGCGCCAGCAGCTTTTTGCAGGGAGCGGGGGGAAACACCATATATTTT. It is translated as CASSFLQGAGGNTIYF.

The V gene is TRBV3-1 (or the pseudogene TRBV3-2), the J gene TRBJ1-2; a possible D gene is TRBD1 (5 bases). CDR3 length equals 18 residues. Trimming stripped 6 bases from V and 1 base from J, with 24 bases between. Per germline, CDR1 LGHDT and CDR2 YNNKEL (reference sequence). Here the CDR3 reads CASSPGGGAGTHNYGYTF. CDR3 DNA sequence: TGTGCCAGCAGTCCCGGGGGAGGGGCAGGAACCCATAACTATGGCTACACCTTC.

The chain links TRBV18 to TRBJ2-1; TRBD2 agrees at 8 bases. The germline V gene has CDR1 KGHSH and CDR2 LQKENI. V dropped 3 bases and J dropped 9; count of bases not matched to a gene: 4. The CDR3 covers 13 residues. DNA for the CDR3: TGTGCCAGCTCACCTCGACTAGCGCCTGAGCAGTTCTTC. Protein sequence: CASSPRLAPEQFF.

This chain joins TRBV7-9 and TRBJ1-1; D is perhaps TRBD1 (5 bases). The CDR3 length is 14 residues. Deletions cut 1 base from V and 3 bases from J, with 9 bases between. Germline assignment: CDR1 SEHNR and CDR2 FQNEAQ (reference sequence). The CDR3 nucleotides are TGTGCCAGCAGCTTAGGGGGCGGGGACACTGAAGCTTTCTTT. Amino acids: CASSLGGGDTEAFF.

This chain joins TRBV6-4 and TRBJ1-4; tentatively, D is TRBD1 (6 bases). The germline V gene encodes CDR1 MRHNA and CDR2 SNTAGT. The CDR3 contains 17 residues. Trimming took off 3 bases at V and 0 bases at J, with 14 bases between the two ends. CDR3 protein: CASSDRPRGATNEKLFF. The CDR3, as DNA: TGTGCCAGCAGTGATCGTCCCAGGGGTGCAACTAATGAAAAACTGTTTTTT.

There are a few counts of this clone. The J gene is TRBJ2-2, the V gene TRBV6-5; 8 bases are shared with TRBD1. The CDR3 extends over 13 amino acids. Germline CDR1 MNHEY, CDR2 SVGAGI. The junction had 7 bases not matched to a gene; V was cut back by 10 bases and J by 6 bases. The CDR3 reads CAMKDRVPGELFF. CDR3 sequence (DNA): TGTGCCATGAAGGACAGGGTGCCCGGGGAGCTGTTTTTT.

The chain employs TRBV19 and TRBJ2-3; maybe TRBD1 (5 bases). This CDR3 is built from 15 residues. V was cut by 6 bases and J by 0 bases, with 13 bases left in between. Per germline, CDR1 LNHDA and CDR2 SQIVND (reference sequence). CDR3 amino acids: CASSIHTGSTDTQYF. CDR3 sequence (DNA): TGTGCCAGTAGCATACACACAGGAAGCACAGATACGCAGTATTTT.

The table lists this clone with a count of one. The J gene is TRBJ2-7, the V gene TRBV7-8; no reliable D call. In germline, CDR1 is SGHVS, CDR2 FQNEAQ. Deletions cut 3 bases from V and 0 bases from J, with 15 bases between. This CDR3 has 16 amino acids. CDR3 region: CASSFHINYSSYEQYF. The CDR3 bases are TGTGCCAGCAGCTTCCACATCAACTACAGCTCCTACGAGCAGTACTTC.

This clone occurred once. The chain uses TRBV7-9 and TRBJ2-1; 7 bases are shared with TRBD2. V trimming: 2 bases; J trimming: 10 bases; junction bases outside the gene matches: 8. The germline CDR1 and CDR2 sequences are SEHNR and FQNEAQ (reference sequence). The CDR3 sequence is 14 residues long. CDR3 nucleotide sequence: TGTGCCAGCAGCTTACCGGGACCCGGGGGGGAGCAGTTCTTC. Its protein product is CASSLPGPGGEQFF.